This is a list of T cell receptor beta chains from one sample in a study of immune characterization of retroperitoneal liposarcoma. TCRdb re-analysed the PCR reads in MiXCR, keeping a single row per CDR3 protein. The data contain under 2,000 distinct CDR3 sequences, around half of them singletons. Sequenced: tumor tissue. These receptor sequences come from a female donor with retroperitoneal liposarcoma. Each CDR3 is given with its conserved first and last residue. A D gene is named only where the DNA matches it firmly. Size tells how often a clone was seen (once, few, many) or the class of an expanded clone, and some rows leave it out.

few	-	14	TRBJ2-1	TRBV7-2	TGTGCCAGCAGCTTAGTTGACTACCAAGAGACCCAGTTCTTC	CASSLVDYQETQFF
medium-sized	-	13	TRBJ2-1	TRBV6-5	TGTGCCAGCAGTTACGCATGGGGGGACGAGCAGTTCTTC	CASSYAWGDEQFF
-	-	15	TRBJ2-1	TRBV25-1	TGTGCCAGCAGTTCCGGGACTTCCCTAAACAATGAGCAGTTCTTC	CASSSGTSLNNEQFF
-	-	16	TRBJ2-1	TRBV6-1	TGTGCCAGCAGTCACCATGACGGGAGCTCCTACAATGAGCAGTTCTTC	CASSHHDGSSYNEQFF
-	-	13	TRBJ1-1	TRBV10-2	TGCGCCAGCAGCCCCGGGGGGTTTAGGGAAGCTTTCTTT	CASSPGGFREAFF
large	TRBD2	14	TRBJ2-1	TRBV6-1	TGTGCCAGCAGTTCCGCGGGAGCCCGGAATGAGCAGTTCTTC	CASSSAGARNEQFF
few	TRBD1	15	TRBJ2-1	TRBV27	TGTGCCAGCAGTTACTCAGGGGGTCCCAACTACGAGCAGTTCTTC	CASSYSGGPNYEQFF
few	-	11	TRBJ2-3	TRBV27	TGTGCCAGCTGGTTCGGAGATACGCAGTATTTT	CASWFGDTQYF
few	TRBD1	15	TRBJ2-1	TRBV6-1	TGTGCCAGCAGGATAGGACAGGGGACCACCTACGAGCAGTTCTTC	CASRIGQGTTYEQFF
-	TRBD1	14	TRBJ2-5	TRBV6-1	TGTGCCAGCAGTAGGACAGGGGAGCTGGAGACCCAGTACTTC	CASSRTGELETQYF
once	-	13	TRBJ2-1	TRBV6-1	TGTGCCAGCACCGCGACTTTAAACAATGAGCAGTTCTTC	CASTATLNNEQFF
-	TRBD2	21	TRBJ2-3	TRBV24-1	TGTGCCACCAGTGATTCGATGGGGGCTTTCCACGCTAGCGGGAGGCCAGATACGCAGTATTTT	CATSDSMGAFHASGRPDTQYF
-	-	15	TRBJ2-1	TRBV6-5	TGTGCCAGCAGTCCCCGGGTCGGATACTCCTACGAGCAGTTCTTC	CASSPRVGYSYEQFF
few	-	14	TRBJ2-1	TRBV6-1	TGTGCCAGCAGTGAGTACTCGATCTCCTACGAGCAGTTCTTC	CASSEYSISYEQFF
-	TRBD2	14	TRBJ2-1	TRBV10-3	TGTGCCATCAGCGAGGGACTAGCGGACAATGAGCAGTTCTTC	CAISEGLADNEQFF
-	-	11	TRBJ2-4	TRBV24-1	TGTGCCACCAGTCGGTCCAATGAGCAGTACTTC	CATSRSNEQYF
-	-	15	TRBJ2-1	TRBV7-2	TGTGCCAGCAGCCCCCCAGGGAACCTATACAATGAGCAGTTCTTC	CASSPPGNLYNEQFF
-	-	14	TRBJ2-5	TRBV25-1	TGTGCCAGCAGCAGGGGTTTCCCTCTAGAGACCCAGTACTTC	CASSRGFPLETQYF
-	TRBD1	14	TRBJ2-7	TRBV12-3/TRBV12-4	TGTGCCAGCAGTTATGGGACAGGCCCCTACGAGCAGTACTTC	CASSYGTGPYEQYF
-	TRBD2	14	TRBJ2-7	TRBV6-1	TGTGCCAGCGTCCAAGCTAGCGGGGCCTACGAGCAGTACTTC	CASVQASGAYEQYF
-	TRBD2	14	TRBJ2-1	TRBV25-1	TGTGCCAGCAGTGTAGCGGGAGGGTACAATGAGCAGTTCTTC	CASSVAGGYNEQFF
-	TRBD1	15	TRBJ2-5	TRBV12-3/TRBV12-4	TGTGCCACCACCTTTGGGACAGGGGTATCTTATGAGCAGTACTTC	CATTFGTGVSYEQYF
-	-	15	TRBJ2-2	TRBV6-4	TGTGCCAGCAGTGACTCGCGGGAAGGAAGCGGGGAGCTGTTTTTT	CASSDSREGSGELFF
-	-	13	TRBJ2-5	TRBV6-5	TGTGCCAGCAGTTACGGGGGCTGGGAGACCCAGTACTTC	CASSYGGWETQYF